Shown below are 28 T cell receptor beta chains from a single sample sequenced in a study of blood T cell repertoires in COVID-19 (dated by TCRdb to the early 2020s). The library relied on the immunoSEQ multiplex PCR assay. TCRdb limited this immuneACCESS table to in-frame rearrangements with V and J called. A share of clones is missing; checked studies link under half to unresolved V genes, and the rest is unexplained. This sample is represented by 400,000 or so clones; more than 80% of them were singletons. Together, the top ten hold 0.95% to 1.3% of the sample. The sequencing input was PBMCs or T cells enriched from blood (not recorded which). The receptors were sampled from a young man who had recovered from COVID-19.

The chain has TRBV7-9 and TRBJ1-5; 7 bases align to TRBD1. J was trimmed by 3 bases and V by 5 bases; bases with no gene match: 4. This CDR3 contains 14 residues. CDR1 SEHNR and CDR2 FQNEAQ come from the germline V gene (reference sequence). The CDR3 loop is CASSRGQNNQPQHF. The DNA for the CDR3 is TGTGCCAGCAGCCGGGGACAGAACAATCAGCCCCAGCATTTT.

The rearrangement links TRBV3-1 (or the pseudogene TRBV3-2) to TRBJ1-3, with a weak D call TRBD1 (5 bases). The CDR3 runs 14 residues. The germline V and J ends were trimmed by 3 bases and 2 bases, with 8 bases remaining between them. Germline V gives CDR1 LGHDT, CDR2 YNNKEL (reference sequence). CDR3 coding DNA: TGTGCCAGCAGCCATCCAGGGACTGGAAACACCATATATTTT. It is translated as CASSHPGTGNTIYF.

This sequence joins TRBV12-3 or TRBV12-4 and TRBJ1-1, with a tentative D call TRBD1 (6 bases). V lost 5 bases to trimming and J lost 10 bases, with 14 bases between them. There are 12 residues in the CDR3. CDR3 amino acids: CASSLYRVGAFF. The CDR3 coding sequence is TGTGCCAGCAGTCTGTACAGGGTGGGAGCTTTCTTT.

The chain joins TRBV27 to TRBJ1-4; TRBD1 agrees at 10 bases. V trimming: 2 bases; J trimming: 11 bases; junction bases outside the gene matches: 5. In germline, CDR1 is MNHEY, CDR2 SMNVEV (reference sequence). The CDR3 has 14 residues. CDR3 DNA sequence: TGTGCCAGCAGTTTAGAGGGGACAGGGGCGAAACTGTTTTTT. It is translated as CASSLEGTGAKLFF.

The chain joins TRBV6-5 to TRBJ1-1; no reliable D call. The CDR3 loop spans 14 amino acids. V was shortened by 6 bases and J by 1 base, with 12 bases between the two germline ends. Germline V gene sequence: CDR1 MNHEY, CDR2 SVGAGI. As DNA, the CDR3 is TGTGCCAGCAGGCAACCCGGGAGGAACACTGAAGCTTTCTTT. Encoded protein: CASRQPGRNTEAFF.

The chain carries TRBV15 and TRBJ2-2; D perhaps matches TRBD1 (6 bases). From germline, CDR1 is LNHNV and CDR2 YYDKDF (reference sequence). The CDR3 contains 15 residues. Trimming removed 3 bases at V and 1 base at J, with 9 bases between. In DNA, the CDR3 is TGTGCCACCAGCAGCGACAGGAGGAACACCGGGGAGCTGTTTTTT. Encoded protein: CATSSDRRNTGELFF.

V usage is TRBV27 and J usage is TRBJ2-1, with D possibly matching TRBD2 (5 bases). Germline CDR1 MNHEY, CDR2 SMNVEV (reference sequence). The CDR3 covers 13 residues. Trimming stripped 7 bases from V and 7 bases from J, with 14 bases between. DNA for the CDR3: TGTGCCAGCACCAAGTGGGAGCTAAATGAGCAGTTCTTC. As protein: CASTKWELNEQFF.

The table lists this clone with a count of one. The J gene is TRBJ2-1, the V gene TRBV27, with a weak D call TRBD1 (6 bases). Between the trimmed V and J ends, which lost 6 bases and 0 bases, there was a span of 15 bases. CDR3 length equals 16 residues. The germline CDR1 and CDR2 sequences are MNHEY and SMNVEV (reference sequence). CDR3 in amino acids: CASRSGQFSSYNEQFF. CDR3 DNA sequence: TGTGCCAGCAGATCTGGACAGTTTAGCTCCTACAATGAGCAGTTCTTC.

V and J are TRBV6-5 and TRBJ2-2; TRBD1 might be the D (5 bases). Trimming cost V 6 bases and J 4 bases, with 15 bases left between them. The CDR3 length is 15 residues. Germline-derived CDR1 and CDR2 are MNHEY and SVGAGI. The CDR3 nucleotides read TGTGCCAGCAGGGTTATGACAGTGGGCACCGGGGAGCTGTTTTTT. Amino acids: CASRVMTVGTGELFF.

The CDR3 coding sequence is TGTGCCAGCAGCACAAATCCGGGACAGATTACTAACTATGGCTACACCTTC. This translates into CASSTNPGQITNYGYTF. This rearrangement joins TRBV7-9 to TRBJ1-2; 7 nucleotides line up with TRBD1. The CDR3 length is 17 residues. The trim removed 5 bases at V and 0 bases at J, leaving 12 bases unmatched. CDR1 is SEHNR, CDR2 FQNEAQ, per germline (reference sequence).

The V call is TRBV30, the J call TRBJ1-5; tentative D call: TRBD1 (5 bases). The CDR3 totals 15 residues. CDR1 is GTSNPN, CDR2 SVGIG, per germline (reference sequence). Deletions cut 3 bases from V and 6 bases from J, with 18 bases between. The chain's CDR3 is CAWSPNRKRAQPQHF. CDR3 DNA sequence: TGTGCCTGGAGCCCCAACAGGAAAAGGGCTCAGCCCCAGCATTTT.

The gene calls are TRBV11-2 and TRBJ2-7, with D tentatively TRBD1 (5 bases). Per the germline V gene, CDR1 is SGHAT and CDR2 is FQNNGV. CDR3 length equals 13 residues. V shed 5 bases and J shed 2 bases, with 10 bases lying between them. The CDR3 spells CASSPRTTYEQYF. Written as DNA, the CDR3 is TGTGCCAGCAGCCCCAGGACAACCTACGAGCAGTACTTC.

The rearrangement uses TRBV6-2 or TRBV6-3 and TRBJ2-7; D is perhaps TRBD1 (6 bases). Trimming stripped 5 bases from V and 7 bases from J, with 12 bases between. This CDR3 has 12 amino acids. From germline, CDR1 is MNHEY and CDR2 SVGEGT. CDR3 nucleotides: TGTGCCAGCAGTACGGACAGTCGGGAGCAGTACTTC. Its translation is CASSTDSREQYF.

This clone was observed once. The CDR3 protein is CASSPTSGSYNEQFF. In DNA, the CDR3 is TGTGCCAGCAGCCCGACTAGCGGGTCCTACAATGAGCAGTTCTTC. The chain employs TRBV9 and TRBJ2-1, with 10 bases lining up with TRBD2. V shed 4 bases and J 1 base; nucleotides not matched to a gene: 2. This CDR3 has 15 residues. Germline CDR1 SGDLS, CDR2 YYNGEE.

The V call is TRBV7-2, the J call TRBJ1-2; D unresolved. The CDR3 runs 15 residues. The germline V gene encodes CDR1 SGHTA and CDR2 FQGNSA. Trimming stripped 4 bases from V and 4 bases from J, with 16 bases between. For the CDR3, the DNA is TGTGCCAGCAGCTCAGAACCCTCCCCGATCTATGGCTACACCTTC. Protein product: CASSSEPSPIYGYTF.

The chain combines TRBV5-1 with TRBJ1-2; D is possibly TRBD1 (5 bases). Trimming took off 3 bases at V and 2 bases at J, with 14 bases between the two ends. Germline-derived CDR1 and CDR2 are SGHRS and YFSETQ. This CDR3 region has 15 residues. The chain's CDR3 is CASSSKSKGNYGYTF. CDR3 in DNA: TGCGCCAGCAGCTCCAAAAGTAAGGGGAACTATGGCTACACCTTC.

The chain is built from TRBV19 and TRBJ2-3, with 7 bases matching TRBD2. V gave up 9 bases and J gave up 0 bases; unmatched junction bases: 6. This CDR3 is 14 amino acids long. Per germline, CDR1 LNHDA and CDR2 SQIVND (reference sequence). In nucleotides, the CDR3 is TGTGCCAGCGCTAGCGGAGCAAGCACAGATACGCAGTATTTT. Translation: CASASGASTDTQYF.

J is TRBJ1-3 and V is TRBV7-8, with 7 positions matching TRBD1. After removal of 5 bases from V and 1 base from J, the junction contained 5 bases not matched to a gene. Looked up from germline, CDR1 is SGHVS and CDR2 is FQNEAQ. This CDR3 is 15 amino acids long. CDR3 region: CASSDARGSGNTIYF. The CDR3 nucleotides are TGTGCCAGCAGCGACGCCAGGGGGTCTGGAAACACCATATATTTT.

V gene TRBV21-1 combines with J gene TRBJ2-1; TRBD2 is the table's D call and was not checked against the DNA. TRBV21-1 corresponds to a pseudogene. The CDR3 has 16 residues. The CDR3 sequence: CASSKAPAGGPDAQFF. In DNA, the CDR3 is TGTGCCAGCAGCAAAGCCCCAGCGGGAGGCCCTGACGCGCAGTTCTTC.

CDR3 amino acids: CASSYRQKSTDTQYF. DNA for the CDR3: TGTGCCAGCAGTTACCGACAGAAAAGCACAGATACGCAGTATTTT. The chain has TRBV6-5 and TRBJ2-3, with D perhaps TRBD1 (5 bases). This CDR3 is 15 amino acids long. Trimming cost V 2 bases and J 0 bases, with 9 bases left between them. The germline V gene has CDR1 MNHEY and CDR2 SVGAGI.

This chain connects TRBV3-1 (or the pseudogene TRBV3-2) to TRBJ2-2; the match to TRBD1 covers 7 bases. Germline loops: CDR1 LGHDT, CDR2 YNNKEL (reference sequence). Unmatched junction bases numbered 5, after V lost 1 base and J lost 6 bases. This CDR3 has 15 residues. CDR3 sequence reads: CASSQGTGNSGELFF. DNA for the CDR3: TGTGCCAGCAGCCAAGGGACAGGAAACTCCGGGGAGCTGTTTTTT.

The V call is TRBV5-8, the J call TRBJ2-1, with TRBD2 matching over 7 bases. The germline V gene has CDR1 SGHTS and CDR2 YDEGEE. With V trimmed by 5 bases and J by 5 bases, 7 bases remained unmatched. This CDR3 comprises 14 residues. The CDR3 nucleotides are TGTGCCAGCAGTTTTAGCGGGTTAAACAATGAGCAGTTCTTC. Its protein product is CASSFSGLNNEQFF.

This sequence joins TRBV6-4 and TRBJ2-7; D unclear. This CDR3 comprises 10 residues. CDR1 is MRHNA and CDR2 is SNTAGT in the germline V gene. V was shortened by 6 bases and J by 4 bases, with 4 bases between the two germline ends. The CDR3 reads CASSKYEQYF. CDR3 DNA: TGTGCCAGCAGCAAATACGAGCAGTACTTC.

The chain is built from TRBV29-1 and TRBJ1-2; possible D gene TRBD1, 5 bases. Trimming left V 2 bases short and J 4 bases short, with 8 bases between. Germline-derived CDR1 and CDR2 are SQVTM and ANQGSEA. The CDR3 is 12 amino acids. The chain's CDR3 is CSVEWGGYGYTF. Written as DNA, the CDR3 is TGCAGCGTTGAATGGGGGGGCTATGGCTACACCTTC. The full variable domain, rest sourced from reference TRBV29-1 and TRBJ1-2, is SAVISQKPSRDICQRGTSLTIQCQVDSQVTMMFWYRQQPGQSLTLIATANQGSEATYESGFVIDKFPISRPNLTFSTLTVSNMSPEDSSIYLCSVEWGGYGYTFGSGTRLTVV.

The chain carries TRBV7-9 and TRBJ2-1; 9 nucleotides line up with TRBD2. From germline, CDR1 is SEHNR and CDR2 FQNEAQ (reference sequence). The J segment lost 3 bases and the V segment lost 1 base, leaving 1 base of the junction unmatched. This CDR3 has 15 residues. The CDR3 nucleotides read TGTGCCAGCAGCTTAGTTAGCGGGAGCTACAATGAGCAGTTCTTC. The encoded protein is CASSLVSGSYNEQFF. The variable domain in full, completed from reference TRBV7-9 and TRBJ2-1, reads DTGVSQNPRHKITKRGQNVTFRCDPISEHNRLYWYRQTLGQGPEFLTYFQNEAQLEKSRLLSDRFSAERPKGSFSTLEIQRTEQGDSAMYLCASSLVSGSYNEQFFGPGTRLTVL.

This clone came up once. Other DNA sequences within the sample encode an identical CDR3. The chain has TRBV5-1 and TRBJ2-1; the match to TRBD1 covers 8 bases. Per germline, CDR1 SGHRS and CDR2 YFSETQ. This CDR3 comprises 14 residues. Unmatched junction bases numbered 3, after V lost 4 bases and J lost 3 bases. The CDR3 region has the DNA TGCGCCAGCAGCCCCGGGACAGGCTACAATGAGCAGTTCTTC. This sequence encodes CASSPGTGYNEQFF.

The rearrangement uses TRBV3-1 (or the pseudogene TRBV3-2) and TRBJ2-1, with D maybe TRBD2 (6 bases). The CDR3 runs 13 residues. Germline CDR1 LGHDT, CDR2 YNNKEL (reference sequence). V was shortened by 7 bases and J by 13 bases, with 20 bases between the two germline ends. CDR3 loop: CASTNGGLGHQFF. The CDR3 DNA reads TGTGCCAGCACCAACGGAGGGCTCGGTCACCAGTTCTTC.

The V and J genes are TRBV6-1 and TRBJ2-7, with 11 nucleotides matching TRBD2. Germline loops: CDR1 MNHNS, CDR2 SASEGT. This CDR3 spans 17 amino acids. J lost 1 base, V lost 0 bases, and 5 bases had no gene match. This CDR3 is CASSEAPSGRLSYEQYF. The CDR3 DNA reads TGTGCCAGCAGTGAAGCTCCTAGCGGGAGGTTGTCCTACGAGCAGTACTTC.